The T cell receptor (beta chain) under discussion was sequenced for a study of cytomegalovirus exposure and HLA in healthy donors. The PCR used 60 Vbeta and 13 Jbeta primers. Assay used: immunoSEQ multiplex PCR; TCRdb lists only in-frame clones, some missing. The repertoire consists of some 170,000 clones, with 65% to 75% occurring once and the leading ten covering 2% to 3%. CDR3 length: 13 residues. Trimming pared 4 bases from V and 8 bases from J, leaving 14 bases between. The germline V gene has CDR1 MNHEY and CDR2 SMNVEV (reference sequence). The sequence came from a human donor in good health. The sample comprised PBMCs. The chain employs TRBV27 and TRBJ1-2; D is unresolved. The CDR3 loop is CASSWGVGEGYTF. CDR3 sequence (DNA): TGTGCCAGCAGTTGGGGAGTCGGTGAAGGCTACACCTTC.